Following are 10 T cell receptor beta chains from one sample sequenced in a study of cytomegalovirus exposure and HLA in healthy donors. Primers included in the PCR were 60 Vbeta and 13 Jbeta primers. Measured with immunoSEQ multiplex PCR; TCRdb has only the in-frame clones, and not every one. Its table records roughly 80,000 clones. The sequencing sample was made of PBMCs. The receptors derive from a man aged 45-65 years in good health and CMV-seronegative.

The CDR3 sequence is CSTRGGAGGYGYTF. The CDR3, as DNA: TGCAGCACCCGGGGAGGGGCGGGAGGCTATGGCTACACCTTC. V and J are TRBV29-1 and TRBJ1-2, with D maybe TRBD1 (5 bases). This CDR3 has 14 amino acids. The germline V gene has CDR1 SQVTM and CDR2 ANQGSEA. The V and J ends lost 8 bases and 4 bases respectively, with 20 bases between them.

The chain combines TRBV6-1 with TRBJ1-1; D unclear. Germline loops: CDR1 MNHNS, CDR2 SASEGT. The CDR3 covers 13 residues. V dropped 1 base and J dropped 6 bases, with 9 bases sitting between them. The CDR3 nucleotides read TGTGCCAGCAGTGAAGGAGCGGGCCCTGAAGCTTTCTTT. The encoded protein is CASSEGAGPEAFF.

The DNA for the CDR3 is TGCGCCAGCAGCAGTGGAGACCAAGAGACCCAGTACTTC. Translated, it gives CASSSGDQETQYF. The chain joins TRBV10-1 to TRBJ2-5; D is uncertain. The V end lost 6 bases, the J end lost 0 bases, and 8 bases lay between the germline ends. Germline assignment: CDR1 WNHNN and CDR2 SYGVQD (reference sequence). The CDR3 spans 13 residues.

The chain uses TRBV30 and TRBJ2-5, with 7 bases lining up with TRBD2. The CDR3 is 14 residues long. The germline CDR1 and CDR2 sequences are GTSNPN and SVGIG (reference sequence). J gave up 1 base and V 0 bases, and 2 bases lay outside the gene matches. The CDR3 region is CAWSVGGGQETQYF. The CDR3 DNA sequence: TGTGCCTGGAGTGTAGGCGGGGGCCAAGAGACCCAGTACTTC.

The rearrangement links TRBV6-5 to TRBJ1-5, with a weak D call TRBD1 (5 bases). CDR1 is MNHEY, CDR2 SVGAGI, per germline. Deletions cut 0 bases from V and 3 bases from J, with 9 bases between. CDR3 length: 15 residues. CDR3 loop: CASSYSTGSNQPQHF. CDR3 nucleotides: TGTGCCAGCAGTTACTCTACAGGCTCCAATCAGCCCCAGCATTTT.

The chain recombines TRBV28 with TRBJ1-2; 7 bases are shared with TRBD1. The CDR3 loop spans 16 amino acids. Losses at the gene ends were 5 bases for V and 6 bases for J; bases not matched to a gene: 15. In germline, CDR1 is MDHEN, CDR2 SYDVKM. The CDR3 sequence is CASSPPKDRILNGYTF. CDR3 sequence (DNA): TGTGCCAGCAGTCCTCCGAAGGACAGGATCTTGAATGGCTACACCTTC.

This chain joins TRBV25-1 and TRBJ2-7, with 11 nucleotides matching TRBD1. The V segment lost 4 bases and the J segment 6 bases; nucleotides outside the gene matches: 2. This CDR3 spans 13 amino acids. Germline CDR1 MGHDK, CDR2 SYGVNS. In DNA form, the CDR3 reads TGTGCCAGCAGTGGGACAGGGGGCGGCGAGCAGTACTTC. Translated, it gives CASSGTGGGEQYF.

The chain links TRBV6-5 to TRBJ1-3; D not certain. The CDR3 contains 14 residues. V was pared by 4 bases and J by 0 bases, with 7 bases between. Germline V gene data show CDR1 as MNHEY and CDR2 as SVGAGI. The CDR3 DNA reads TGTGCCAGCAGTTCTGGGAGCTCTGGAAACACCATATATTTT. Its protein product is CASSSGSSGNTIYF.

The chain is built from TRBV9 and TRBJ2-7; perhaps TRBD1 as D (6 bases). CDR3 length equals 13 residues. Germline CDR1 is SGDLS and CDR2 is YYNGEE. V lost 0 bases, J lost 7 bases, and 11 bases lay in between. The CDR3 DNA reads as TGTGCCAGCAGCGTAGTCGACAGGAGTGAGCAGTACTTC. It yields the protein CASSVVDRSEQYF.

The rearrangement links TRBV13 to TRBJ1-2; TRBD1 might be the D (5 bases). Germline V gives CDR1 PRHDT, CDR2 FYEKMQ (reference sequence). Trimming left V 2 bases short and J 1 base short, with 11 bases between. The CDR3 is made up of 15 amino acids. The CDR3 bases are TGTGCCAGCAGCTTACGGTTCGGACATAACTATGGCTACACCTTC. This translates into CASSLRFGHNYGYTF.